This T cell receptor beta chain was identified during a study of STAT5B mutations in CD4+ large granular lymphocyte leukemia. Findings and caveats of the study: About 26% of private leukemic clonotypes occurred rarely in other patients' non-leukemic repertoires. Top patient clones used TRBV06 genes more often: 8/27 versus 2/35 in controls. Without putative leukemic clones, patient CD4-sorted repertoires remained more clonal than healthy CD4+ repertoires.

Healthy controls were blood donor buffy coats. Some clones are missing from TCRdb's copy, which holds only in-frame ones; the method was immunoSEQ multiplex PCR. The sample records about 48,000 clones, roughly 70% being singletons. Points on this clone: The antigen is undetermined.

The germline V gene encodes CDR1 SGHTA and CDR2 FQGNSA. V was cut by 5 bases and J by 5 bases, with 21 bases left in between. The length of the CDR3 is 16 residues. The specimen was CD4+ T cells from blood buffy coats. The genes are TRBV7-2 and TRBJ2-5; D is perhaps TRBD1 or TRBD2 (7 bases each). The TCR was taken from a human donor in good health. CDR3 sequence reads: CASSVRGGGGGETQYF. The CDR3 nucleotides are TGTGCCAGCAGCGTCAGAGGGGGCGGGGGTGGTGAGACCCAGTACTTC.